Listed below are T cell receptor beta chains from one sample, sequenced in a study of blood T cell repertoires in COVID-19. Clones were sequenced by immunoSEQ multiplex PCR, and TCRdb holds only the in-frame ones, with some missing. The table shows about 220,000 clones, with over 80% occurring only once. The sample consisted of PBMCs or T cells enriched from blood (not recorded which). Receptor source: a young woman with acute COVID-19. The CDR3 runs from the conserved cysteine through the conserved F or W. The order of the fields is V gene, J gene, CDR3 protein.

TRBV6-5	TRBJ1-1	CASTTRGQGTEAFF
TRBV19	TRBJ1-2	CASSIGTGSYGYTF
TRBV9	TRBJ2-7	CASSEGTGLYEQYF
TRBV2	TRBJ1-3	CASSPGTGAGNTIYF
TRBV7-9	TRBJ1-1	CAGGGLMNTEAFF
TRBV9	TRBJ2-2	CASSLGGGSWTGELFF
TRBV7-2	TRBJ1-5	CASSLWTGGNQPQHF
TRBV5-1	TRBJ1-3	CASSFGPRGSRSGNTIYF
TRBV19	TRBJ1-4	CASSIGQVDEKLFF
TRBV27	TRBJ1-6	CASSSPQGRRAYNSPLHF
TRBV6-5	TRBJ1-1	CASRGGQGNTEAFF
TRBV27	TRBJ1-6	CASKYEGAGSPLHF
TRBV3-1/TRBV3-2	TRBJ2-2	CASGLREEELFF
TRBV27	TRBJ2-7	CASSLQGKYEQYF
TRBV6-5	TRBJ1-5	CASKTGLGNQPQHF
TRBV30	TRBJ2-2	CASRPGTGITGELFF
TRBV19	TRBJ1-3	CASSIGRASGNTIYF
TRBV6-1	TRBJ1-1	CASSEEAGKYTEAFF
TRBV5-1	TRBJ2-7	CASSLAQGAGEQYF
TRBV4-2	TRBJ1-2	CASSPGQGAGGYTF
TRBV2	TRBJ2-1	CASFPGQGGDEQFF
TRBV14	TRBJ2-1	CASSQKQLTGQFF
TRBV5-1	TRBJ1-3	CASSLDGISGNTIYF
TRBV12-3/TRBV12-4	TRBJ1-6	CASSFREIDLHF
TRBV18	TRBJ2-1	CASSPRQHQSSYNEQFF
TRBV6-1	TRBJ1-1	CASSEFQNTEAFF
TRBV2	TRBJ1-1	CASIGTGNTEAFF
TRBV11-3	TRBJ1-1	CASSPRSQGPTEAFF
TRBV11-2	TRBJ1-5	CASSPRAGNSNQPQHF
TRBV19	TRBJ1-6	CASSIETGAYNSPLHF
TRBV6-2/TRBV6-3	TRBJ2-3	CASSFMDTQYF
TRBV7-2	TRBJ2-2	CASSLVRLRTSDTGELFF
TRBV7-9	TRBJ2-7	CASSQTSGQRYYEQYF
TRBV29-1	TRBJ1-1	CSAPIPSSGAFF
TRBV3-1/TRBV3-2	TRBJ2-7	CASSQDLSGGEQYF